This record looks at one T cell receptor beta chain sequence and its context. Its target is not known. With 10-nucleotide random UMIs, 5'RACE was used to make the cDNA. One entry per CDR3 protein, called by TCRdb with MiXCR from the 5' RACE reads. The repertoire has 35,000 to 40,000 distinct CDR3 sequences, roughly 11% of them found once; the top ten carry under 5%. Sorted libraries were made with some 950,000 CD4+ or CD8+ T cells. The sample comes from a study of neurological immune-mediated disorders. Germline CDR1 DFQATT, CDR2 SNEGSKA (reference sequence). The CDR3 is 16 residues long. Unmatched junction bases numbered 2, after V lost 3 bases and J lost 3 bases. Broader study findings: Falling below healthy controls, multiple sclerosis showed the least TCR clonal expansion, while HTLV-1-associated myelopathy showed the most.

The chain joins TRBV20-1 to TRBJ2-1, with 16 bases fitting TRBD2. The clonotype comes from a woman in her thirties with HTLV-1-associated myelopathy (HAM/TSP). Sequenced material: CD4+ T cells from blood. The CDR3 nucleotides read TGCAGTGCTAGCGGGACTAGCGGGGGGGTCTACAATGAGCAGTTCTTC. It yields the protein CSASGTSGGVYNEQFF.